This TCR beta chain was sequenced in a study of regulatory T cells in long-lasting Graves disease. The CDR3 is made up of 13 amino acids. Trimming left V 10 bases short and J 8 bases short, with 20 bases between. Germline V gene sequence: CDR1 MNHNS, CDR2 SASEGT. Arm-PCR of CDR3 regions and iRepertoire HTBI primers were used to build TCR beta libraries. TCRdb used MiXCR to reprocess the multiplex PCR reads, holding one entry per CDR3 protein. The repertoire holds about 470,000 distinct CDR3 sequences, around 21% seen once, with over 7.5% in the top ten. This clonotype showed up many times. The time point was: persistent/refractory GD, antithyroid drugs over 5 years with positive TRAb. Preparation of the TCR library used RNA extracted from PBMCs.

This receptor was identified in a female donor with Graves disease. J is TRBJ1-2 and V is TRBV6-1, with D possibly TRBD1 on 6 matching bases. The sequencing used peripheral blood mononuclear cells (PBMCs), collected when the disease was refractory, from a patient treated with antithyroid drugs. The CDR3 region is CATKITGTWGYTF. The DNA for the CDR3 is TGTGCCACCAAGATCACAGGGACTTGGGGCTACACCTTC.